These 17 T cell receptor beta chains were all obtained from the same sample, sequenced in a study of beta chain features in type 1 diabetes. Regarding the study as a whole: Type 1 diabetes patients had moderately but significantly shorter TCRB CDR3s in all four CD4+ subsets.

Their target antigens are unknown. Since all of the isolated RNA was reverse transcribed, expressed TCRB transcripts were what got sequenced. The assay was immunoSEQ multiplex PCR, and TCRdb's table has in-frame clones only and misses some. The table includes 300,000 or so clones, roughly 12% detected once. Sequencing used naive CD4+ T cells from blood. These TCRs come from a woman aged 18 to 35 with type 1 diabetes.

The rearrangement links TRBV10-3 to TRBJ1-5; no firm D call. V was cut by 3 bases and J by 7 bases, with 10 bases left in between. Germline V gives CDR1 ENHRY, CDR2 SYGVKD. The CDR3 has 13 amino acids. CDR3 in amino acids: CAISDLRYQPQHF. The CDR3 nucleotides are TGTGCCATCAGTGACCTCAGGTACCAGCCCCAGCATTTT.

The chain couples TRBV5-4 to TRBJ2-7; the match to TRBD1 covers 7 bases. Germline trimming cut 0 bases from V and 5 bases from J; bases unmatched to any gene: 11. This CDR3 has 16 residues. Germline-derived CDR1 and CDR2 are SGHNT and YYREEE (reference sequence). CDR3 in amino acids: CASSLVTRTGIHEQYF. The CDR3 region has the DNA TGTGCCAGCAGCTTGGTTACCCGGACAGGCATCCACGAGCAGTACTTC.

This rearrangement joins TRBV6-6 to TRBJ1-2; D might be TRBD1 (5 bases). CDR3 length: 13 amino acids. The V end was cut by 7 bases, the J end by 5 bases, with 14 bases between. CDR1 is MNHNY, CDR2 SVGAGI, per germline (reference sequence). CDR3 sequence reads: CASTPDGQYGYTF. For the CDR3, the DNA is TGTGCCAGCACCCCGGACGGACAATATGGCTACACCTTC.

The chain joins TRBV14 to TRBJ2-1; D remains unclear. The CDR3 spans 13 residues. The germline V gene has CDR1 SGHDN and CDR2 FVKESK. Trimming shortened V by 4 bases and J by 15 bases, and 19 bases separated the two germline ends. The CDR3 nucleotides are TGTGCCAGCAGCCCCCACGCCGGTCCCCCCCCGTTCTTC. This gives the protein CASSPHAGPPPFF.

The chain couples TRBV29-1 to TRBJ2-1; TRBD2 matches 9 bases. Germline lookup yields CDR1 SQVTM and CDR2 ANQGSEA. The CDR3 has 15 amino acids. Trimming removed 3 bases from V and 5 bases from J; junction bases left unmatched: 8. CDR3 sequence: CSVDVAGAPNNEQFF. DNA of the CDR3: TGCAGCGTTGATGTAGCGGGAGCGCCAAACAATGAGCAGTTCTTC.

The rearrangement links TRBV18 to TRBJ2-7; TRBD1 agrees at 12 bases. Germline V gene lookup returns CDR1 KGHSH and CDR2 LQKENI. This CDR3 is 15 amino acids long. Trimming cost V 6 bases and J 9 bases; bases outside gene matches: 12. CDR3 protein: CASSQAPGQGARQYF. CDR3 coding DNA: TGTGCCAGCTCCCAGGCCCCGGGACAGGGGGCTAGGCAGTACTTC.

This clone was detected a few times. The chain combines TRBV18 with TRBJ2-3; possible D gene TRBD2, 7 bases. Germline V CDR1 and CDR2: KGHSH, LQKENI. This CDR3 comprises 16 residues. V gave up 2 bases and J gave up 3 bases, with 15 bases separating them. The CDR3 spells CASSPVQGGGTDTQYF. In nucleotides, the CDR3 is TGTGCCAGCTCACCAGTACAGGGAGGGGGAACAGATACGCAGTATTTT.

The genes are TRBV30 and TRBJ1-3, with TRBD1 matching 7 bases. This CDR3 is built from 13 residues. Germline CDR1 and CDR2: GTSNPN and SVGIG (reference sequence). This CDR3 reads CALRGQPGNTIYF. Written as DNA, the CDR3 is TGTGCTCTGAGGGGACAGCCTGGAAACACCATATATTTT.

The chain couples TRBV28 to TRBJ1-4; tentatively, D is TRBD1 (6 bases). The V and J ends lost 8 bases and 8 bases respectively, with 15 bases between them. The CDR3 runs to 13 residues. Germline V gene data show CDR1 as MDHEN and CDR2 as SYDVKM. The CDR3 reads CASGTGILEKLFF. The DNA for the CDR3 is TGTGCCAGCGGAACAGGGATTCTGGAAAAACTGTTTTTT.

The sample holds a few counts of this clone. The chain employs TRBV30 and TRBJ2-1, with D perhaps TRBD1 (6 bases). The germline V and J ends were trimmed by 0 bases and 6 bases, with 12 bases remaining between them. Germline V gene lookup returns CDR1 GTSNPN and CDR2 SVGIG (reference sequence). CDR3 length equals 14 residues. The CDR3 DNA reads TGTGCCTGGAGTGTAACAGGGTCCCTCAATGAGCAGTTCTTC. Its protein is CAWSVTGSLNEQFF.

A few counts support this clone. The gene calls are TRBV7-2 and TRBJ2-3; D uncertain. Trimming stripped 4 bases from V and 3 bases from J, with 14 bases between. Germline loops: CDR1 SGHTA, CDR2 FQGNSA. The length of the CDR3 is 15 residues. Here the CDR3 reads CASSSVAGATDTQYF. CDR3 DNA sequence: TGTGCCAGCAGCTCTGTAGCCGGAGCTACAGATACGCAGTATTTT.

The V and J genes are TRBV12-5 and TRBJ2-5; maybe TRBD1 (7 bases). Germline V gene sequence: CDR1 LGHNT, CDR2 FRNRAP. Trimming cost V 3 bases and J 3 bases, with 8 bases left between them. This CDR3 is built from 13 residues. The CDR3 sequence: CASGFRGEETQYF. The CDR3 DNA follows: TGTGCTAGTGGTTTCAGGGGGGAAGAGACCCAGTACTTC.

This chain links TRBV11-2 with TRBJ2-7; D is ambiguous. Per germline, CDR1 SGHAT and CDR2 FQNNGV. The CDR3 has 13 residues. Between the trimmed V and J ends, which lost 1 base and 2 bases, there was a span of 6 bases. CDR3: CASSLVSAYEQYF. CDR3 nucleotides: TGTGCCAGCAGCTTAGTATCGGCCTACGAGCAGTACTTC.

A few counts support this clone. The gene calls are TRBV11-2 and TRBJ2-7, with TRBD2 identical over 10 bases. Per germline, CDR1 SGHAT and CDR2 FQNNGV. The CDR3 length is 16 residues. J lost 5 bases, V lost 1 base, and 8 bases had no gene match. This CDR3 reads CASSLAAGGPSDEQYF. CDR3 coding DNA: TGTGCCAGCAGCTTAGCAGCGGGAGGGCCAAGTGACGAGCAGTACTTC.

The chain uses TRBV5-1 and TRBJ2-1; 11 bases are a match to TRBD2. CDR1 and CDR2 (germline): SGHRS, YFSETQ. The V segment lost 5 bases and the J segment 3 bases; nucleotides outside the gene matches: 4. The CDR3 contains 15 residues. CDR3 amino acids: CASRSGTSGYNEQFF. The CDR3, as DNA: TGCGCCAGCAGATCCGGGACTAGCGGCTACAATGAGCAGTTCTTC.

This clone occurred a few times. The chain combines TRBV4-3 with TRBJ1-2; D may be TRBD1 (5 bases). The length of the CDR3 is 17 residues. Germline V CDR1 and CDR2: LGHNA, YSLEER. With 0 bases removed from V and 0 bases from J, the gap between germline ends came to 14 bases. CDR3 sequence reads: CASSQDVGGFANYGYTF. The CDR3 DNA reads TGCGCCAGCAGCCAAGATGTGGGGGGTTTTGCTAACTATGGCTACACCTTC.

CDR3 coding DNA: TGTGCCAGCACCCGTTCGCAGGGGGCAGCGGAGACCCAGTACTTC. Residues: CASTRSQGAAETQYF. V gene TRBV7-2 combines with J gene TRBJ2-5, with 8 nucleotides matching TRBD1. The V and J ends lost 7 bases and 5 bases, in that order; junction bases with no gene match: 12. The CDR3 runs 15 residues. Germline V lookup: CDR1 SGHTA, CDR2 FQGNSA.